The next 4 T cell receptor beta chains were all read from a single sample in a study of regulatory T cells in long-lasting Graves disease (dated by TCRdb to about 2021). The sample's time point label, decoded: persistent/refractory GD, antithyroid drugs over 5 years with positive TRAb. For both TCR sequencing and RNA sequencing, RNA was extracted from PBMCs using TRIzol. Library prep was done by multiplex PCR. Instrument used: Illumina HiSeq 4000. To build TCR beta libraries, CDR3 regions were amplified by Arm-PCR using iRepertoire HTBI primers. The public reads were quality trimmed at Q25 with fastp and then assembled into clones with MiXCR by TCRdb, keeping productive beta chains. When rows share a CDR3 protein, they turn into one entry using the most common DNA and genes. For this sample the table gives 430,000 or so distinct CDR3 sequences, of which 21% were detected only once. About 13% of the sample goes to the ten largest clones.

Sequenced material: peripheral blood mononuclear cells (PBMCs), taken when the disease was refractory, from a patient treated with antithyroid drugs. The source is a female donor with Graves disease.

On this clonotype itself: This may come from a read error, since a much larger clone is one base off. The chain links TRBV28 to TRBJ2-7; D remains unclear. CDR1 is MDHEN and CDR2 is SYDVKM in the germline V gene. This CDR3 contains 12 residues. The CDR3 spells CASSLFQDGRDF. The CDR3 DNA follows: TGTGCCAGCAGTTTGTTTCAGGACGGCCGGGACTTC.

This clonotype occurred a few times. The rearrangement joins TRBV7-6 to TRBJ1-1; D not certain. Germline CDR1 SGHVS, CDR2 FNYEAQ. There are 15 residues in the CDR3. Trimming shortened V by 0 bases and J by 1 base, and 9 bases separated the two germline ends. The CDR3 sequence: CASSLALSGNTEAFF. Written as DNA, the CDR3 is TGTGCCAGCAGCTTAGCGCTTTCAGGGAACACTGAAGCTTTCTTT.

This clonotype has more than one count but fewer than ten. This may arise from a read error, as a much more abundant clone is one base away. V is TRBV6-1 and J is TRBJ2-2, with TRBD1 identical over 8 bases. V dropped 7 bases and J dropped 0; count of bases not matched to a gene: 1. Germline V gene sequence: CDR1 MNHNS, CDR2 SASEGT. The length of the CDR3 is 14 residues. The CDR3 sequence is CASKGQANTGELFF. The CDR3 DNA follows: TGTGCCAGCAAGGGACAGGCGAACACCGGGGAGCTGTTTTTT.

CDR3 nucleotides: TGCAGCGTTGAAGACGAACTAGGAGGTAGGGGTTGGAGAGAGACCCAGTACTTC. Translation: CSVEDELGGRGWRETQYF. This chain links TRBV29-1 with TRBJ2-5; D is perhaps TRBD1 or TRBD2 (5 bases each). Germline V gene sequence: CDR1 SQVTM, CDR2 ANQGSEA. The CDR3 totals 18 residues. V was shortened by 0 bases and J by 4 bases, with 24 bases between the two germline ends.